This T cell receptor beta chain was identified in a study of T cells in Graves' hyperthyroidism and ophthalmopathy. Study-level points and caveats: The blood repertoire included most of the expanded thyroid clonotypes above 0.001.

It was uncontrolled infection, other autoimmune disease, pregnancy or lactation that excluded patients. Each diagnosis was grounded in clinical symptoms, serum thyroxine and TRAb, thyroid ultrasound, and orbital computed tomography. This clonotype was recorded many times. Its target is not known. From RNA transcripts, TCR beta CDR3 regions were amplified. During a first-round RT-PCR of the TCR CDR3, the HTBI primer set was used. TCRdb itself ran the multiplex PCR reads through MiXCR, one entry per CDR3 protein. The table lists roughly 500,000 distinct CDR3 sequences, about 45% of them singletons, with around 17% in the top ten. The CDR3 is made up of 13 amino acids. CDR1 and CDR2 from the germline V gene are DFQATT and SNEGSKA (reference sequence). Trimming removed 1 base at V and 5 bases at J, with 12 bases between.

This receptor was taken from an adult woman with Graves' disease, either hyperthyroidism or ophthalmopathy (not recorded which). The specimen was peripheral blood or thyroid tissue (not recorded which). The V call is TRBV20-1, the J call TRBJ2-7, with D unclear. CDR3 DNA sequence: TGCAGTGCTAGAGGTTCGTTGAGTGACGAGCAGTACTTC. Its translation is CSARGSLSDEQYF.